Many counts were recorded for the clone carrying this TCR beta chain. The antigen remains unidentified. The data derive from a study of metastatic and nonmetastatic thyroid tumors. Study overall: Repertoire data that came from the blood and tumor or nodule tissue of malignant and benign thyroid patients were compared. Study-level findings and limits: Malignant tumors reportedly showed significantly higher TCR beta diversity than benign nodules in both blood and tumor.

In the authors' workflow: Clinicopathological groups of papillary thyroid cancer showed CDR3 differences that were used to build a distant-metastasis classifier. TCRdb re-processed the PCR reads through MiXCR. The V and J calls, along with clone size, are taken from TCRdb and not from the paper's own processing. The sample has 8,500 to 13,000 clones, more than 10% seen once. Germline loops: CDR1 LNHDA, CDR2 SQIVND (reference sequence). V was pared by 5 bases and J by 7 bases, with 9 bases of the junction left unmatched. The CDR3 contains 15 residues. No patient received treatment before thyroid surgery.

V gene TRBV19 combines with J gene TRBJ1-4; 8 bases are a match to TRBD1. The sequenced sample was blood. The TCR originated in a female donor with papillary thyroid cancer or a benign thyroid nodule (not recorded which). Some clones in this sample may be carry-over from other donors' samples. The CDR3, as DNA: TGTGCCAGTAGTCCCCAGGGGGCGAGGGGTGAAAAACTGTTTTTT. Encoded protein: CASSPQGARGEKLFF.